This T cell receptor (beta chain) was sequenced in a study of shared T cell receptors in the human thymus. V gave up 3 bases and J gave up 2 bases; unmatched junction bases: 6. Germline loops: CDR1 SGDLS, CDR2 YYNGEE. The CDR3 contains 17 residues. This table comes from immunoSEQ multiplex PCR, and its TCRdb copy is limited to in-frame clones, with some not included. The sample shows about 660,000 clones, around nine tenths of them seen only once. The same data also went into a second study, on human thymus T cells. This second study notes: All donors were healthy Finnish infants who were undergoing corrective surgery to treat congenital heart defects. Corrective heart surgery yielded resections, and these provided the thymus tissue. What appeared biased in thymic and blood repertoires was the usage of V and J genes. A high degree of thymic repertoire overlap among unrelated individuals was reported in related research.

V usage is TRBV9 and J usage is TRBJ2-1; 12 nucleotides match TRBD2. The sequenced material came from thymocytes. The clonotype comes from a boy younger than two with a congenital heart defect. CDR3 loop: CASSGESSGRAYNEQFF. CDR3 DNA: TGTGCCAGCAGCGGAGAGTCTAGCGGGAGGGCCTACAATGAGCAGTTCTTC.